This T cell receptor beta chain was identified in a study of blood T cell repertoires in COVID-19. Turning to the study itself: COVID-19 samples, acute and convalescent, were from the United States, Italy and Spain.

The CDR3 spans 14 residues. Per the germline V gene, CDR1 is SGHDT and CDR2 is YYEEEE. The V and J ends lost 5 bases and 1 base, in that order; junction bases with no gene match: 3. Sequenced by immunoSEQ multiplex PCR; TCRdb stores in-frame clones only, minus some. This sample carries over 250,000 clones, more than 80% of them seen once, and the ten largest clones take 0.9% to 1.2%. The chain couples TRBV5-6 to TRBJ2-3, with TRBD2 matching over 8 bases. The source is a woman in her twenties or thirties who had recovered from COVID-19. The sequencing input was PBMCs or T cells enriched from blood (not recorded which). Here the CDR3 reads CASSHSGGTDTQYF. DNA of the CDR3: TGTGCCAGCAGTCATAGCGGGGGCACAGATACGCAGTATTTT.